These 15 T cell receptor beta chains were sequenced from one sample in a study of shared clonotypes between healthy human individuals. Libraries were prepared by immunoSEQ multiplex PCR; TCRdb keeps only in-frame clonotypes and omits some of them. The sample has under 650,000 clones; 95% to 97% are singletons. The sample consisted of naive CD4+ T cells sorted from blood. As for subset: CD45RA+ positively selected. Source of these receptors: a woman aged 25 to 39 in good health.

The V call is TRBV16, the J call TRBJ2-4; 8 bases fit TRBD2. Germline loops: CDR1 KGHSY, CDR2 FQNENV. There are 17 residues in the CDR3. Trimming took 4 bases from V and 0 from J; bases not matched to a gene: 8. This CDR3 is CASSPRGGRLAKNIQYF. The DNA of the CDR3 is TGTGCCAGCAGCCCCCGGGGGGGGAGGCTAGCCAAAAACATTCAGTACTTC.

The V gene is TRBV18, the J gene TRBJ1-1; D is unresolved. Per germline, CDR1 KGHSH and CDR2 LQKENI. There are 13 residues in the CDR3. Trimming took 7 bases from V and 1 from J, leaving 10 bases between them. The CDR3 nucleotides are TGTGCCAGCTACCCAAGTCAGAACACTGAAGCTTTCTTT. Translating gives CASYPSQNTEAFF.

CDR3 amino acids: CASSSLIDTQYF. In DNA form, the CDR3 reads TGTGCCAGCAGCTCCCTAATAGATACGCAGTATTTT. The chain employs TRBV7-9 and TRBJ2-3; D is ambiguous. V was clipped by 4 bases and J by 5 bases, with 7 bases between them. From germline, CDR1 is SEHNR and CDR2 FQNEAQ (reference sequence). The CDR3 length is 12 residues.

CDR3 loop: CASSPRTSGNYEQYF. In nucleotides, the CDR3 is TGTGCCAGCAGCCCCCGGACTAGCGGGAACTACGAGCAGTACTTC. This chain links TRBV11-2 with TRBJ2-7; 12 bases line up with TRBD2. Germline trimming cut 5 bases from V and 3 bases from J; bases unmatched to any gene: 5. The CDR3 runs 15 residues. Germline loops: CDR1 SGHAT, CDR2 FQNNGV. Looking up the rest from reference TRBV11-2 and TRBJ2-7 gives the full variable domain: EAGVAQSPRYKIIEKRQSVAFWCNPISGHATLYWYQQILGQGPKLLIQFQNNGVVDDSQLPKDRFSAERLKGVDSTLKIQPAKLEDSAVYLCASSPRTSGNYEQYFGPGTRLTVT.

The CDR3 sequence is CASSPPDSSYEQYF. The CDR3 nucleotides are TGTGCCAGCAGCCCGCCGGACAGTTCCTACGAGCAGTACTTC. The chain carries TRBV28 and TRBJ2-7; maybe TRBD1 (6 bases). With 6 bases removed from V and 1 base from J, the gap between germline ends came to 13 bases. Germline lookup yields CDR1 MDHEN and CDR2 SYDVKM. There are 14 residues in the CDR3.

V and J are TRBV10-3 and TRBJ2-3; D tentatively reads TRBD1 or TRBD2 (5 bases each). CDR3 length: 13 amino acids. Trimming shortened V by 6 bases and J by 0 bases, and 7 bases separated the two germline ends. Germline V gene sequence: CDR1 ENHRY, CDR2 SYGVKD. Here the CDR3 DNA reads TGTGCCATCAGGGGGGATAGCACAGATACGCAGTATTTT. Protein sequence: CAIRGDSTDTQYF.

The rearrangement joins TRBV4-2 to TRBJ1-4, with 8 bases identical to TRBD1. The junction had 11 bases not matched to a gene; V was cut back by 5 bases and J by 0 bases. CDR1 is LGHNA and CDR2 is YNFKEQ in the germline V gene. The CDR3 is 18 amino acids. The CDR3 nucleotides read TGTGCCAGCAGCGTCGGGACAGGTGGGACTGCAACTAATGAAAAACTGTTTTTT. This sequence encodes CASSVGTGGTATNEKLFF.

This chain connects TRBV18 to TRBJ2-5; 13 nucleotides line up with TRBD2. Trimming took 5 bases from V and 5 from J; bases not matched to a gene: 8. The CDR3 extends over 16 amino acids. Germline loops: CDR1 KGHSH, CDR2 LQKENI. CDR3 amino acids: CASSTGTSGIPETQYF. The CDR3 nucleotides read TGTGCCAGCTCAACTGGGACTAGCGGGATACCGGAGACCCAGTACTTC.

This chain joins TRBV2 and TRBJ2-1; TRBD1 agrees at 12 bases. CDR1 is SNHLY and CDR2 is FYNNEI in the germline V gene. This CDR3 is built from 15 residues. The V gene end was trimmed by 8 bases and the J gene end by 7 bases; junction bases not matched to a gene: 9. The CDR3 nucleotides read TGTGCCAGCCCCCCAGGGACAGGGGGCCGTAATGAGCAGTTCTTC. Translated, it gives CASPPGTGGRNEQFF.

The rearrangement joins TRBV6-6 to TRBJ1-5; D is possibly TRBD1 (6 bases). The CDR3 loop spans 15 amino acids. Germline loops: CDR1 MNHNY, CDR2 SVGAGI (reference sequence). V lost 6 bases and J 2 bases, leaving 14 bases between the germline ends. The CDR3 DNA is TGTGCCAGCAGCAGAACAGGGAGTCGCAATCAGCCCCAGCATTTT. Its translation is CASSRTGSRNQPQHF.

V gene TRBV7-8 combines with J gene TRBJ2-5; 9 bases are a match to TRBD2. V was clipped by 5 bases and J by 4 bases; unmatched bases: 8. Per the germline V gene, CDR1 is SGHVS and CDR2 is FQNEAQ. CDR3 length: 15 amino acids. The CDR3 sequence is CASSDNRGRGETQYF. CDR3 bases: TGTGCCAGCAGCGACAACCGCGGGAGGGGAGAGACCCAGTACTTC.

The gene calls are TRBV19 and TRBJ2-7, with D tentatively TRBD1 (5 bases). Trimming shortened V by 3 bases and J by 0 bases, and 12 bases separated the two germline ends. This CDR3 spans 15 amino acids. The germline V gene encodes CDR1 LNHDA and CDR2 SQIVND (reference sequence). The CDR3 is CASSITGTSSYEQYF. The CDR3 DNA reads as TGTGCCAGTAGTATCACAGGAACCAGCTCCTACGAGCAGTACTTC.

CDR3 sequence (DNA): TGTGCCAGCAGCCCAGGGGCTAGCGGGTACAATGAGCAGTTCTTC. Translation gives CASSPGASGYNEQFF. V is TRBV11-2 and J is TRBJ2-1, with 8 bases lining up with TRBD2. This CDR3 contains 15 residues. The ends lost 5 bases at V and 4 bases at J; junction bases unmatched: 7. Germline-derived CDR1 and CDR2 are SGHAT and FQNNGV.

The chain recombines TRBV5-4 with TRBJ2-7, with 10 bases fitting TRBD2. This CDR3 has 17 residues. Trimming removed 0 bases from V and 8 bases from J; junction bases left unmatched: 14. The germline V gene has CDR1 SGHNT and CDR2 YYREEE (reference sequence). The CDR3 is CASSLGSSGRAKVQQYF. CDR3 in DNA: TGTGCCAGCAGCTTGGGGTCCAGCGGGAGGGCCAAGGTGCAGCAGTACTTC. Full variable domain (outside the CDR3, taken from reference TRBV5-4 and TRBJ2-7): ETGVTQSPTHLIKTRGQQVTLRCSSQSGHNTVSWYQQALGQGPQFIFQYYREEENGRGNFPPRFSGLQFPNYSSELNVNALELDDSALYLCASSLGSSGRAKVQQYFGPGTRLTVT.

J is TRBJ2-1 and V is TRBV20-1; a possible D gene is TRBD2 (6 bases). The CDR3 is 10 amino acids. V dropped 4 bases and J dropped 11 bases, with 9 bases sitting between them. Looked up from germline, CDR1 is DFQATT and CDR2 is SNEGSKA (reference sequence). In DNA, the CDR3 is TGCAGTGCTACGCGGGAAAAGCAGTTCTTC. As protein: CSATREKQFF.